This TCR beta chain was documented in a study of PD-L1 blockade in urothelial cancer. Clones were read by immunoSEQ multiplex PCR, and TCRdb kept only the in-frame ones, dropping some. The sample comprises approximately 110,000 clones, around 82% of which are singletons, and 2% to 2.5% rests with the top ten. The CDR3 runs to 13 residues. CDR1 is KGHSH, CDR2 LQKENI, per germline. V trimming: 5 bases; J trimming: 6 bases; junction bases outside the gene matches: 3. The receptor comes from a man between 50 and 59 years old with urothelial cancer. Sequencing used PBMCs, obtained around atezolizumab (anti-PD-L1) treatment. The gene calls are TRBV18 and TRBJ2-1; 8 bases map to TRBD2. This CDR3 is CASSTTSVNEQFF. DNA for the CDR3: TGTGCCAGCTCAACGACTAGCGTCAATGAGCAGTTCTTC. Using reference TRBV18 and TRBJ2-1 for the parts outside the CDR3, the full variable domain is NAGVMQNPRHLVRRRGQEARLRCSPMKGHSHVYWYRQLPEEGLKFMVYLQKENIIDESGMPKERFSAEFPKEGPSILRIQQVVRGDSAAYFCASSTTSVNEQFFGPGTRLTVL.